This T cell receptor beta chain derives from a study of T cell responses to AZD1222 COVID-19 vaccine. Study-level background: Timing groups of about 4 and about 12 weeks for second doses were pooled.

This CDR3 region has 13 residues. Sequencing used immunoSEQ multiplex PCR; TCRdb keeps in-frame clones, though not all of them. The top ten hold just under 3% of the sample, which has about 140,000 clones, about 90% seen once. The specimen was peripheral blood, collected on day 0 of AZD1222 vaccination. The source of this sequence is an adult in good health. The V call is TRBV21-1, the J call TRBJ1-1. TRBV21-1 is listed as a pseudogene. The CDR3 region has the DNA TGTGCCAGCAGCAAAGAGCAAGTCACTGAAGCTTTCTTT. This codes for CASSKEQVTEAFF.